This T cell receptor beta chain was found in a study of shared clonotypes between healthy human individuals. Findings of the study overall: Non-shared clonotypes were found to have lower generation probabilities than the clonotypes that were shared by all four of the sorted-subset donors.

Assay: immunoSEQ multiplex PCR; the TCRdb copy retains only in-frame clones and omits some. Here the sample spans about 770,000 clones, about two thirds being singletons. In the case of this clone: Its antigen is as yet unknown. The sample holds other DNA sequences that translate to the same CDR3.

The CDR3 has 13 residues. Germline V gene data show CDR1 as MNHNY and CDR2 as SVGAGI (reference sequence). Between the trimmed V and J ends, which lost 0 bases and 4 bases, there was a span of 7 bases. Sequenced input: memory CD4+ T cells sorted from blood. As to subset: CD45RA-negative fraction. This chain connects TRBV6-6 to TRBJ2-7, with D hard to call. The TCR was taken from a woman in her 30s in good health. Here the CDR3 reads CASSYSARYEQYF. The CDR3 coding sequence is TGTGCCAGCAGTTACTCGGCTAGGTACGAGCAGTACTTC.